The rows below give T cell receptor beta chains drawn from one sample of a study of blood T cell repertoires in COVID-19. This table comes from immunoSEQ multiplex PCR, and its TCRdb copy is limited to in-frame clones, with some not included. The repertoire holds approximately 200,000 clones, with less than 90% as singletons. The source material was peripheral blood. These receptors came from a man aged 35 to 55 with active or convalescent COVID-19. The CDR3 runs from the conserved cysteine through the conserved F or W. The D gene is left open where the match is weak. Only some rows state a clone size, as once, few, many or a class for expanded clones.

v_call	j_call	clone_size	cdr3_length	d_call	cdr3_aa	cdr3_nt
TRBV6-1	TRBJ2-7	-	15	-	CASSEVNSSAYEQYF	TGTGCCAGCAGTGAAGTTAACAGCTCGGCCTACGAGCAGTACTTC
TRBV9	TRBJ1-6	-	16	-	CASSATSDSDNSPLHF	TGTGCCAGCAGCGCAACGTCGGACAGCGATAATTCACCCCTCCACTTT
TRBV7-2	TRBJ1-4	-	15	TRBD1	CASSVQGAVNEKLFF	TGTGCCAGCAGTGTACAGGGGGCAGTTAATGAAAAACTGTTTTTT
TRBV10-3	TRBJ2-7	few	13	TRBD1	CAISLGQVYEQYF	TGTGCCATCAGTCTTGGACAGGTCTACGAGCAGTACTTC
TRBV28	TRBJ1-2	-	14	-	CASSWMTGSYGYTF	TGTGCCAGCAGTTGGATGACGGGGAGCTATGGCTACACCTTC
TRBV2	TRBJ1-5	-	11	-	CASRDNQPQHF	TGTGCCAGCCGAGACAATCAGCCCCAGCATTTT
TRBV7-2	TRBJ1-2	once	14	TRBD1	CASSSTGRVYGYTF	TGTGCCAGCAGCTCGACAGGGCGGGTATATGGCTACACCTTC
TRBV3-1/TRBV3-2	TRBJ2-7	-	16	-	CASSQGIDRTLYEQYF	TGTGCCAGCAGCCAAGGGATAGACAGGACCTTATACGAGCAGTACTTC
TRBV10-3	TRBJ1-1	-	13	-	CAIRWGPDTEAFF	TGTGCCATCAGATGGGGCCCTGACACTGAAGCTTTCTTT
TRBV19	TRBJ1-5	-	15	-	CASLRDKDSNQPQHF	TGTGCCTCCCTTCGGGACAAGGACAGCAATCAGCCCCAGCATTTT
TRBV18	TRBJ1-5	-	17	-	CASSPGYSLGSNQPQHF	TGTGCCAGCTCACCAGGGTACAGCTTGGGTAGCAATCAGCCCCAGCATTTT
TRBV19	TRBJ1-1	-	13	TRBD1	CATELGRGAEAFF	TGTGCCACCGAGCTGGGCAGGGGGGCTGAAGCTTTCTTT
TRBV5-1	TRBJ1-5	-	14	-	CASSIGDSNQPQHF	TGCGCCAGCAGCATAGGGGATAGCAATCAGCCCCAGCATTTT
TRBV19	TRBJ2-1	-	14	TRBD2	CASILAGPNNEQFF	TGTGCCAGTATCCTAGCGGGGCCTAACAATGAGCAGTTCTTC
TRBV25-1	TRBJ2-5	-	15	-	CASSEPDRIQETQYF	TGTGCCAGCAGTGAACCGGACAGAATCCAAGAGACCCAGTACTTC
TRBV11-2	TRBJ2-7	-	13	-	CASSWAGSYEQYF	TGTGCCAGCAGCTGGGCAGGCTCCTACGAGCAGTACTTC
TRBV4-2	TRBJ2-1	-	18	TRBD2	CASSQRLAGAINYNEQFF	TGTGCCAGCAGCCAAAGACTAGCGGGGGCGATAAACTACAATGAGCAGTTCTTC
TRBV30	TRBJ1-1	-	14	-	CAWSVNLRGTEAFF	TGTGCCTGGAGTGTAAATCTCAGGGGTACTGAAGCTTTCTTT
TRBV3-1/TRBV3-2	TRBJ1-2	-	18	TRBD1	CASSHLRGGTGKENGYTF	TGTGCCAGCAGCCACCTACGGGGGGGGACAGGGAAAGAAAATGGCTACACCTTC
TRBV4-2	TRBJ1-3	-	16	-	CASSRKSTTSGNTIYF	TGTGCCAGCAGCCGGAAATCGACAACCTCTGGAAACACCATATATTTT
TRBV30	TRBJ1-2	-	19	TRBD1	CACPITPGQGRPSLGGYTF	TGTGCCTGTCCCATTACCCCGGGACAGGGCCGACCTTCGTTGGGTGGCTACACCTTC
TRBV10-3	TRBJ2-7	-	15	-	CAISGAGTGAYEQYF	TGTGCCATCAGTGGCGCCGGGACGGGGGCCTACGAGCAGTACTTC
TRBV5-1	TRBJ1-2	-	14	-	CASSLDLENYGYTF	TGCGCCAGCAGCTTGGATCTGGAGAACTATGGCTACACCTTC
TRBV11-2	TRBJ1-4	-	15	-	CASSLGTGANEKLFF	TGTGCCAGCAGCTTGGGGACGGGAGCTAATGAAAAACTGTTTTTT
TRBV4-2	TRBJ1-1	-	19	TRBD1	CASSQAPGQGAGGYTEAFF	TGTGCCAGCAGCCAAGCTCCAGGCCAGGGGGCGGGAGGGTACACTGAAGCTTTCTTT
TRBV30	TRBJ2-7	-	13	TRBD1	CAGDRDPSYEQYF	TGTGCCGGGGACAGGGACCCTTCCTACGAGCAGTACTTC
TRBV29-1	TRBJ1-2	-	12	-	CSVEEGGYGYTF	TGCAGCGTTGAAGAGGGGGGGTATGGCTACACCTTC
TRBV6-5	TRBJ2-1	-	11	-	CASSRGNEQFF	TGTGCCAGCAGCAGGGGCAATGAGCAGTTCTTC
TRBV24-1	TRBJ2-3	-	17	TRBD2	CATSDLTSGTSTDTQYF	TGTGCCACCAGTGATTTGACTAGCGGGACTAGCACAGATACGCAGTATTTT
TRBV27	TRBJ1-5	-	15	-	CASSPRGYSNQPQHF	TGTGCCAGCAGTCCCCGAGGCTATAGCAATCAGCCCCAGCATTTT
TRBV7-3	TRBJ2-1	-	16	TRBD1	CASSLGQGASYNEQFF	TGTGCCAGCAGCCTCGGACAGGGGGCCTCCTACAATGAGCAGTTCTTC
TRBV3-1/TRBV3-2	TRBJ2-1	-	13	-	CASSPSRSNEQFF	TGTGCCAGCAGCCCCTCGCGGTCGAATGAGCAGTTCTTC
TRBV11-2	TRBJ2-4	-	16	-	CASSYTGTIAKNIQYF	TGTGCCAGCAGCTACACCGGGACAATAGCCAAAAACATTCAGTACTTC
TRBV18	TRBJ1-1	-	16	TRBD1	CASSPASTGFGTEAFF	TGTGCCAGCTCACCCGCTTCGACAGGGTTCGGCACTGAAGCTTTCTTT
TRBV30	TRBJ1-2	-	12	-	CAWSAQSGGYTF	TGTGCCTGGAGCGCACAGAGCGGCGGCTACACCTTC
TRBV10-2	TRBJ1-1	-	16	TRBD1	CATKGKTGTRNTEAFF	TGCGCCACCAAGGGAAAGACAGGGACGAGGAACACTGAAGCTTTCTTT
TRBV4-2	TRBJ2-1	few	16	-	CASSQTLGGGPNEQFF	TGTGCCAGCAGCCAGACCCTAGGGGGGGGGCCCAATGAGCAGTTCTTC
TRBV7-9	TRBJ1-5	few	14	TRBD1	CASSLGQGDQPQHF	TGTGCCAGCAGCTTGGGACAGGGGGATCAGCCCCAGCATTTT
TRBV27	TRBJ1-1	-	14	TRBD1	CATKKQGSNTEAFF	TGTGCCACCAAAAAACAGGGGTCGAACACTGAAGCTTTCTTT
TRBV7-8	TRBJ2-3	-	12	-	CASSLLEDTQYF	TGTGCCAGCAGCCTCCTGGAGGATACGCAGTATTTT
TRBV7-2	TRBJ1-5	-	13	-	CASSLTGNQPQHF	TGTGCCAGCAGCTTAACGGGGAATCAGCCCCAGCATTTT
TRBV4-2	TRBJ2-5	-	16	-	CASSQDGGRLEETQYF	TGTGCCAGCAGCCAAGATGGTGGCAGGCTTGAAGAGACCCAGTACTTC
TRBV7-3	TRBJ1-6	-	16	TRBD1	CASSLKGAGGNSPLHF	TGTGCCAGCAGCTTAAAGGGGGCAGGGGGAAATTCACCCCTCCACTTT
TRBV14	TRBJ2-7	-	15	-	CASSQDESTPYEQYF	TGTGCCAGCAGCCAAGATGAGAGTACCCCCTACGAGCAGTACTTC
TRBV5-1	TRBJ1-2	many	14	TRBD1	CASSLWDRDYGYTF	TGCGCCAGCAGCTTGTGGGACAGGGACTATGGCTACACCTTC
TRBV9	TRBJ2-7	-	15	-	CASSVGPREAYEQYF	TGTGCCAGCAGCGTCGGACCCCGGGAAGCCTACGAGCAGTACTTC
TRBV4-1	TRBJ2-5	-	14	TRBD2	CASSQVLAGETQYF	TGCGCCAGCAGCCAAGTACTAGCGGGAGAGACCCAGTACTTC
TRBV12-3/TRBV12-4	TRBJ1-1	-	12	-	CASSFLPAEAFF	TGTGCCAGCAGTTTTCTCCCGGCTGAAGCTTTCTTT
TRBV29-1	TRBJ1-1	-	10	-	CSGGNTEAFF	TGCAGCGGCGGGAACACTGAAGCTTTCTTT
TRBV19	TRBJ1-4	-	15	-	CASSIWGRGGEKLFF	TGTGCCAGTAGTATATGGGGCAGGGGTGGTGAAAAACTGTTTTTT
TRBV2	TRBJ1-2	-	12	-	CASNLQGNGYTF	TGTGCCAGCAACTTACAGGGAAATGGCTACACCTTC
TRBV28	TRBJ1-2	few	12	TRBD1	CASSQDRDGYTF	TGTGCCAGCAGTCAGGACAGGGATGGCTACACCTTC